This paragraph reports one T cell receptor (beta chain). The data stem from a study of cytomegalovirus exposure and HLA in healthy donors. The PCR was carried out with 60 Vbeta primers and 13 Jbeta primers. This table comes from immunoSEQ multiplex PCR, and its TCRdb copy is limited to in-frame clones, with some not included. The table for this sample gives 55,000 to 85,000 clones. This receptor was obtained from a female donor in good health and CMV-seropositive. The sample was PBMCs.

The CDR3 region is CASSYADYSGADTQYF. DNA of the CDR3: TGTGCCAGCAGTTACGCGGACTATTCGGGGGCAGATACGCAGTATTTT. The gene calls are TRBV6-5 and TRBJ2-3; TRBD2 might be the D (6 bases). Germline lookup yields CDR1 MNHEY and CDR2 SVGAGI. The CDR3 covers 16 residues. V lost 2 bases and J 4 bases, leaving 16 bases between the germline ends.